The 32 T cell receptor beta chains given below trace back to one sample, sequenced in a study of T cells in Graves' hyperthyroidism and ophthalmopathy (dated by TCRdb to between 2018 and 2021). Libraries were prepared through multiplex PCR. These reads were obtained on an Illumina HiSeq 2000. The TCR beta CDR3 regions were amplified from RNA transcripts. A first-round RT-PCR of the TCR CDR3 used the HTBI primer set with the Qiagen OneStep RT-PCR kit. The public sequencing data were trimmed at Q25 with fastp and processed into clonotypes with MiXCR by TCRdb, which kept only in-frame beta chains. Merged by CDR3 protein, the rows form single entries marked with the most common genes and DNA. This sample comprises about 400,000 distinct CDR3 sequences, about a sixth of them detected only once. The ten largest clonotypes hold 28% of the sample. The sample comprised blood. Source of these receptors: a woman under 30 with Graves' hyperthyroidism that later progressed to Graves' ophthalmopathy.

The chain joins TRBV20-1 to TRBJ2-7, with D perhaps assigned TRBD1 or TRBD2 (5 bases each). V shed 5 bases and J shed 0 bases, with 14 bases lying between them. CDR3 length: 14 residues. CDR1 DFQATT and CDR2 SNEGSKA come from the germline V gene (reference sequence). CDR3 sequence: CSASGPPRSYEQYF. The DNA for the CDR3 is TGCAGTGCTTCGGGACCCCCCCGCTCCTACGAGCAGTACTTC.

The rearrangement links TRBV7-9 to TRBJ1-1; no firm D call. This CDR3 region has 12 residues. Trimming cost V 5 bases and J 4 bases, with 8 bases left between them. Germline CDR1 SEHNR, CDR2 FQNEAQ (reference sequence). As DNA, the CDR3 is TGTGCCAGCAGCAGCGGATCCACTGAAGCTTTCTTT. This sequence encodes CASSSGSTEAFF.

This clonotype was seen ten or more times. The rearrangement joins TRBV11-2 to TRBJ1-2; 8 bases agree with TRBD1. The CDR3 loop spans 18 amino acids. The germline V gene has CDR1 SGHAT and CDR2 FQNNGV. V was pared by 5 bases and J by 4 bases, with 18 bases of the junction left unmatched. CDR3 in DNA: TGTGCCAGCAGCCATTGGGGGACAGGACAACCAATCTTCTATGGCTACACCTTC. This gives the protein CASSHWGTGQPIFYGYTF.

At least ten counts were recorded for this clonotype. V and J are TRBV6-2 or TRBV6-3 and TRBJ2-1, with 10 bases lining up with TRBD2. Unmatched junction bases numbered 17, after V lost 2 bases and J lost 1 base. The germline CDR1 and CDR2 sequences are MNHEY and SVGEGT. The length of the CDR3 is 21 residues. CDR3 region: CASSYPLHQEIAGGSYNEQFF. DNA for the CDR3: TGTGCCAGCAGTTACCCACTCCACCAAGAGATAGCGGGAGGATCCTACAATGAGCAGTTCTTC.

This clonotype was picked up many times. The chain's CDR3 is CASRNSDTQYF. The DNA of the CDR3 is TGTGCCAGCAGAAATTCAGATACGCAGTATTTT. The V call is TRBV28, the J call TRBJ2-3; D is unresolved. The CDR3 sequence is 11 residues long. Germline V CDR1 and CDR2: MDHEN, SYDVKM. Trimming removed 6 bases at V and 4 bases at J, with 5 bases between.

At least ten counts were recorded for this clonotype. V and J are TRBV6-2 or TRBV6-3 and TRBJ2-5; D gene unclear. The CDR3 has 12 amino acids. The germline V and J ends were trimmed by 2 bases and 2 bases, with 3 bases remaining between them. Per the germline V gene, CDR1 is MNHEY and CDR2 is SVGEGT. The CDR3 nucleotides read TGTGCCAGCAGTTACCCACAAGAGACCCAGTACTTC. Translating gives CASSYPQETQYF.

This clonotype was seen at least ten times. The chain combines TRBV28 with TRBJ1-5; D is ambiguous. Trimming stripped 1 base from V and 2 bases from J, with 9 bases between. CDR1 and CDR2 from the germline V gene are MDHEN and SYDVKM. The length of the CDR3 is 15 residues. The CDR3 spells CASSLSSSRNQPQHF. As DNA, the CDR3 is TGTGCCAGCAGTTTATCATCATCTCGCAATCAGCCCCAGCATTTT. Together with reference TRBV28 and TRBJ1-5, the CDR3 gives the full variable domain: DVKVTQSSRYLVKRTGEKVFLECVQDMDHENMFWYRQDPGLGLRLIYFSYDVKMKEKGDIPEGYSVSREKKERFSLILESASTNQTSMYLCASSLSSSRNQPQHFGDGTRLSIL.

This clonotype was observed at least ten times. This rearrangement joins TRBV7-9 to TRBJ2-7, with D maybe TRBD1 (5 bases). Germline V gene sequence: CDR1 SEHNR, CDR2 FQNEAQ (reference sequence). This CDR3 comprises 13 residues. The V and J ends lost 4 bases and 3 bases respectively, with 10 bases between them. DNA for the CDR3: TGTGCCAGCAGCTCTGGCACAGGCTACGAGCAGTACTTC. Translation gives CASSSGTGYEQYF.

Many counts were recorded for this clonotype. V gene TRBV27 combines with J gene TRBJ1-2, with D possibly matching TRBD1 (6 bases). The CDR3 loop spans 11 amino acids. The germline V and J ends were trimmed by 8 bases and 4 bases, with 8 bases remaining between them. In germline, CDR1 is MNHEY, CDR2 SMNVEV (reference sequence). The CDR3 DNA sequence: TGTGCCAGCGGACAGCCCTATGGCTACACCTTC. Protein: CASGQPYGYTF.

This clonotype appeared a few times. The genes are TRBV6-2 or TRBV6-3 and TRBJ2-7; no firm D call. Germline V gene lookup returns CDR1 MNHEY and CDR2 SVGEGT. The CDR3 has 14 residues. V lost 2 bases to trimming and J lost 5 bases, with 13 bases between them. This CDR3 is CASSYTRRANEQYF. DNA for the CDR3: TGTGCCAGCAGTTACACACGACGTGCCAACGAGCAGTACTTC.

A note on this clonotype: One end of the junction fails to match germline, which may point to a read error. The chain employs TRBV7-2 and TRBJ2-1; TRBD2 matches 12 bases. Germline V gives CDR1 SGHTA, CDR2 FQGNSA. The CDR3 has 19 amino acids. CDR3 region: CAGSLGGGLAGYTYNEQFF. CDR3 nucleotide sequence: TGTGCCGGCAGCTTAGGGGGTGGACTAGCGGGATACACCTACAATGAGCAGTTCTTC.

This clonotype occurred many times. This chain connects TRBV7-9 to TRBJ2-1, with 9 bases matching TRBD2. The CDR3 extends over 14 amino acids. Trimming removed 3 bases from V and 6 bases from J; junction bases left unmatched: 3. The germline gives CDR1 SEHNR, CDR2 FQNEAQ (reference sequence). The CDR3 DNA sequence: TGTGCCAGCAGCTTCGCTAGCGGGGCCAATGAGCAGTTCTTC. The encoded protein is CASSFASGANEQFF.

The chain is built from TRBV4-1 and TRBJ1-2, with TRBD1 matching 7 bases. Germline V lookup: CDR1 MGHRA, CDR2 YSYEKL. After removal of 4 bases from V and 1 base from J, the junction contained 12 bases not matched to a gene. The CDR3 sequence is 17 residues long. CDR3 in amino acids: CASSPRPGQNVNYGYTF. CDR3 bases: TGCGCCAGCAGCCCCCGCCCGGGACAGAATGTTAACTATGGCTACACCTTC.

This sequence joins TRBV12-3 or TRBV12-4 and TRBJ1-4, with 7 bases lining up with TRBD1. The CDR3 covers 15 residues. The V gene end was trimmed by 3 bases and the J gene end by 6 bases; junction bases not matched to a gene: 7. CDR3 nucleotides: TGTGCCAGCAGTTTTGGTGGCAGGGGGTATGAAAAACTGTTTTTT. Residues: CASSFGGRGYEKLFF.

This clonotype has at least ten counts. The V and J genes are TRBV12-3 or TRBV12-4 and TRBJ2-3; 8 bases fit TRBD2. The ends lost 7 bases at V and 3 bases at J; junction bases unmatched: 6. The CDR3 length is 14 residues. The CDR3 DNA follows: TGTGCCAGCACGTCGTCTAGCGGGACAGATACGCAGTATTTT. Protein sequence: CASTSSSGTDTQYF.

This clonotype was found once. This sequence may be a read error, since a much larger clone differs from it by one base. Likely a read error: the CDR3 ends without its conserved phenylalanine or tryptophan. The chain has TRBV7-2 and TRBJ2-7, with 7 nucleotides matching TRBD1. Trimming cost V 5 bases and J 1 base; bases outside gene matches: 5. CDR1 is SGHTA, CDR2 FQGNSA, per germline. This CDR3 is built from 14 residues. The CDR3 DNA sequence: TGTGCCAGCAGCATCTACAGGGGTTCCTACGAGCAGTACCTC. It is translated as CASSIYRGSYEQYL.

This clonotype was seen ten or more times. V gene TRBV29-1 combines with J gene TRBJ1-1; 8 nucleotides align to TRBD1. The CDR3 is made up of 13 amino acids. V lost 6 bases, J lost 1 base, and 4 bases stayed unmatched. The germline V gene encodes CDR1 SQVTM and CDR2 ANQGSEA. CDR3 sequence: CSVDREGNTEAFF. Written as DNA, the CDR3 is TGCAGCGTGGACAGGGAGGGGAACACTGAAGCTTTCTTT.

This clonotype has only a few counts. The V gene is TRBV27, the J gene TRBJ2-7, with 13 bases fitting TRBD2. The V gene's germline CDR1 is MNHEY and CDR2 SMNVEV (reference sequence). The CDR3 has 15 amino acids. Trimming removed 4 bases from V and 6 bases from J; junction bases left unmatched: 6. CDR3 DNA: TGTGCCAGCAGTTCGGGACTAGCGGGATCTCTCGAGCAGTACTTC. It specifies CASSSGLAGSLEQYF.

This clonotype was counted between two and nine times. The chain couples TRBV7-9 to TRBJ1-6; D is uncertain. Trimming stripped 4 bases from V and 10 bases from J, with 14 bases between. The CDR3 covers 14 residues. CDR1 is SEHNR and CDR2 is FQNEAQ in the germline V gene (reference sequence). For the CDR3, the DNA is TGTGCCAGCAGCTCTCCGTCCTCACGGTCACCCCTCCACTTT. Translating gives CASSSPSSRSPLHF.

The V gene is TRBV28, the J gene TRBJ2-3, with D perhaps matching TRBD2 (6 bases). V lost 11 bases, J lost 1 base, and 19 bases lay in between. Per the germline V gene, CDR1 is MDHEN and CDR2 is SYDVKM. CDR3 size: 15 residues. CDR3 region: CAGTPAGPGTDTQYF. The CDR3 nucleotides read TGTGCCGGCACCCCGGCGGGACCGGGCACAGATACGCAGTATTTT.

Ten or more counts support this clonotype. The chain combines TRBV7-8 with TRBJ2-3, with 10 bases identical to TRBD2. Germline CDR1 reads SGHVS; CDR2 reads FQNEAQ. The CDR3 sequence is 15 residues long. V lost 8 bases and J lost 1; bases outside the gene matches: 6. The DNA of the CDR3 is TGTGCCAGCTTACCCGGGACTAGCGGCACAGATACGCAGTATTTT. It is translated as CASLPGTSGTDTQYF.

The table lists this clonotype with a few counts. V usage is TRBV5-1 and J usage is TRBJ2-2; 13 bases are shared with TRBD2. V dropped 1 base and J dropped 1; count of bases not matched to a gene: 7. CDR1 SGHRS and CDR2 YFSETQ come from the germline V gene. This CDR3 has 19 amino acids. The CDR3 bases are TGCGCCAGCAGCTTGTGGTCGGGACTAGCGGGAAGGAACACCGGGGAGCTGTTTTTT. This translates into CASSLWSGLAGRNTGELFF.

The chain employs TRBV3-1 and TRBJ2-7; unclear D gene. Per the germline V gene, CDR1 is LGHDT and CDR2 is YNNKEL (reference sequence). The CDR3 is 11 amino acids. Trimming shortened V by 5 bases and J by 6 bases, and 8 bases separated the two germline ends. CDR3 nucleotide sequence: TGTGCCAGCAGCGCCGTCGGCGAGCAGTACTTC. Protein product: CASSAVGEQYF.

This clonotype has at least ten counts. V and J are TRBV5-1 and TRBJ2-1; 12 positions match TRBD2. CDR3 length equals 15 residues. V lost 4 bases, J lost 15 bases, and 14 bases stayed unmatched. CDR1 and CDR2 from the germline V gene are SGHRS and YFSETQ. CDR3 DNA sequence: TGCGCCAGCAGCGTATTCCCGGGACTAGCGGGCGCCCCGTTCTTC. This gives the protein CASSVFPGLAGAPFF.

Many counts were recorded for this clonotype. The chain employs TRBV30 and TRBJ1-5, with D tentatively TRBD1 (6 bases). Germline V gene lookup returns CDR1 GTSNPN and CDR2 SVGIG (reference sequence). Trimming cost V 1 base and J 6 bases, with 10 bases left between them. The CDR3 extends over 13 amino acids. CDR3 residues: CAWSAGAGQPQHF. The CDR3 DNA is TGTGCCTGGAGTGCGGGGGCCGGTCAGCCCCAGCATTTT.

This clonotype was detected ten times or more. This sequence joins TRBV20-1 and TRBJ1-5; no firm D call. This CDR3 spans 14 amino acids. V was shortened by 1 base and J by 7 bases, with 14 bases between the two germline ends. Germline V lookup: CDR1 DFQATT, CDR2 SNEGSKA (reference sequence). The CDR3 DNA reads TGCAGTGCTAGAGGAGGACCCAACTACCAGCCCCAGCATTTT. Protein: CSARGGPNYQPQHF.

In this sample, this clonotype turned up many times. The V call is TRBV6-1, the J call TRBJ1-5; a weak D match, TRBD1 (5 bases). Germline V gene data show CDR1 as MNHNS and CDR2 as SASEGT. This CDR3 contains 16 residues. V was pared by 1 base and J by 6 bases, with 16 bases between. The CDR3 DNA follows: TGTGCCAGCAGTGAAGTAACAGAACAGGCGGGTCAGCCCCAGCATTTT. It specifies CASSEVTEQAGQPQHF.

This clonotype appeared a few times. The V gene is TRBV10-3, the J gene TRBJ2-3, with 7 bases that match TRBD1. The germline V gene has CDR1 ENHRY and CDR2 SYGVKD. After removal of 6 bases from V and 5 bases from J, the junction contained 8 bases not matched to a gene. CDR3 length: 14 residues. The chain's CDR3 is CAIRGDRYQDTQYF. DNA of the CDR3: TGTGCCATCAGGGGGGACAGATACCAAGATACGCAGTATTTT.

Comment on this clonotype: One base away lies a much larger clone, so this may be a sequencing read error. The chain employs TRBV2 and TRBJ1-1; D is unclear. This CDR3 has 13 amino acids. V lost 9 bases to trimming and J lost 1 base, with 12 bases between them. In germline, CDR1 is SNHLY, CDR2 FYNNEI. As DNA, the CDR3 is TGTGCCAGTAACAGCGGTTGGAACACTGAAGCTTTCTTT. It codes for CASNSGWNTEAFF.

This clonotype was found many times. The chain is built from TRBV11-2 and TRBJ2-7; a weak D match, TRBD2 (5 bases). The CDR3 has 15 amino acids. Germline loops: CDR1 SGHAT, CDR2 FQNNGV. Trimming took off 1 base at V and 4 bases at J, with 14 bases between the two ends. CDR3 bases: TGTGCCAGCAGCTTAGTACGGGCCGTAGCGTACGAGCAGTACTTC. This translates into CASSLVRAVAYEQYF.

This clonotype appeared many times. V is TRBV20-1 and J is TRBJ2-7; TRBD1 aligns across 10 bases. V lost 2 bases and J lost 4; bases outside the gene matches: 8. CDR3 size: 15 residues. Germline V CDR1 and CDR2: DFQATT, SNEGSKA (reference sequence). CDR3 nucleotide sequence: TGCAGTGCTAGATCCGCCCGGGACAGGGGTTACGAGCAGTACTTC. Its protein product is CSARSARDRGYEQYF.

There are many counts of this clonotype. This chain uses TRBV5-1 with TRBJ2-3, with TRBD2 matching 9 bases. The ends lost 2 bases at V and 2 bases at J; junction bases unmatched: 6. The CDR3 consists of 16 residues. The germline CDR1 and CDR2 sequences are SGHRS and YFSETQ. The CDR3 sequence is CASSLLTSGYTDTQYF. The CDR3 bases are TGCGCCAGCAGCTTACTGACTAGCGGATACACAGATACGCAGTATTTT.